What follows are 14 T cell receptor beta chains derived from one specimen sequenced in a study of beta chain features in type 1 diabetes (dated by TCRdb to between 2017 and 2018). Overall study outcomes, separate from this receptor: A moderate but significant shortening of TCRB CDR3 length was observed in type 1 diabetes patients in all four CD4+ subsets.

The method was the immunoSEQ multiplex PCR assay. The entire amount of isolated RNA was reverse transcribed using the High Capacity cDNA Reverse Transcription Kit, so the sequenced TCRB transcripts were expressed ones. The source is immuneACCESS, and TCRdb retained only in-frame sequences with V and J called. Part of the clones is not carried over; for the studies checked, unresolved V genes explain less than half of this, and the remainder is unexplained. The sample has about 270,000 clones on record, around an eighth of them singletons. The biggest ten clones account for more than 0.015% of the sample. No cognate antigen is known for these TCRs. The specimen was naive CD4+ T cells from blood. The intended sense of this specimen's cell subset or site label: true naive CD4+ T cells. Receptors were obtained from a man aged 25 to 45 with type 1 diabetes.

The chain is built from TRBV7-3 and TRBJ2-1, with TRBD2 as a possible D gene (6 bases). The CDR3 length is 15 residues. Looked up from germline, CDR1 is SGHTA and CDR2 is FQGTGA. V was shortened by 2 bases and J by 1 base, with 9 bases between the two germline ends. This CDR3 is CASSLAGTSYNEQFF. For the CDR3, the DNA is TGTGCCAGCAGCTTAGCGGGGACTTCCTACAATGAGCAGTTCTTC.

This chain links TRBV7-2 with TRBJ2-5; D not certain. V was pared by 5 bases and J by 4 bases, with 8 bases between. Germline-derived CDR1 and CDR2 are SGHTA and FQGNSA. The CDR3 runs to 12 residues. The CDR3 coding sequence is TGTGCCAGCAGCATCTCGAGAGAGACCCAGTACTTC. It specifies CASSISRETQYF.

In DNA, the CDR3 is TGTGCCAGTAGTATAGTTTTTGGGGGCCGGAACACTGAAGCTTTCTTT. Protein product: CASSIVFGGRNTEAFF. V usage is TRBV19 and J usage is TRBJ1-1, with a possible D match to TRBD1 (6 bases). The V end was cut by 1 base, the J end by 1 base, with 13 bases between. The CDR3 loop spans 16 amino acids. Germline CDR1 is LNHDA and CDR2 is SQIVND (reference sequence).

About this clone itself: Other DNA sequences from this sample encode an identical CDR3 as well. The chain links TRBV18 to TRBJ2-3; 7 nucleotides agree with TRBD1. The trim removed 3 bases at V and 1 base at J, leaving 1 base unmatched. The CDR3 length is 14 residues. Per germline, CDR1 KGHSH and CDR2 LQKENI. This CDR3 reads CASSPGTGTDTQYF. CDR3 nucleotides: TGTGCCAGCTCACCTGGGACAGGCACAGATACGCAGTATTTT. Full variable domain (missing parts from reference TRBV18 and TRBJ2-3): NAGVMQNPRHLVRRRGQEARLRCSPMKGHSHVYWYRQLPEEGLKFMVYLQKENIIDESGMPKERFSAEFPKEGPSILRIQQVVRGDSAAYFCASSPGTGTDTQYFGPGTRLTVL.

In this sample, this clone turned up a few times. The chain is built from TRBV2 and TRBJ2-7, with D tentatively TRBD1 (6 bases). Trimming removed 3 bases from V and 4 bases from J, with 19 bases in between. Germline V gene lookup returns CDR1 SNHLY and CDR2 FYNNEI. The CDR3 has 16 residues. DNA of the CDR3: TGTGCCAGCAGTGATTGGTCGGGACACTACATTTACGAGCAGTACTTC. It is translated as CASSDWSGHYIYEQYF.

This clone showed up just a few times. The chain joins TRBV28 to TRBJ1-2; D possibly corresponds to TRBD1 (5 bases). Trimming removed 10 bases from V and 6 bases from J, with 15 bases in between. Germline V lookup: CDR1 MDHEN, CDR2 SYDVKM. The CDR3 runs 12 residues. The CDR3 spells CAISPREDGYTF. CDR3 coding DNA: TGTGCCATCTCCCCCAGGGAGGATGGCTACACCTTC.

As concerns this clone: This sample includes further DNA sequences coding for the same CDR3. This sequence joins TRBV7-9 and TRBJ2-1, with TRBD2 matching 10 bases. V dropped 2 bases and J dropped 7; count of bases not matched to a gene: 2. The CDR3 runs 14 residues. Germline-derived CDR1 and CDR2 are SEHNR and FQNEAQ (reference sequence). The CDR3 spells CASSLLAGVNEQFF. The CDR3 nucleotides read TGTGCCAGCAGCTTACTAGCGGGAGTAAATGAGCAGTTCTTC.

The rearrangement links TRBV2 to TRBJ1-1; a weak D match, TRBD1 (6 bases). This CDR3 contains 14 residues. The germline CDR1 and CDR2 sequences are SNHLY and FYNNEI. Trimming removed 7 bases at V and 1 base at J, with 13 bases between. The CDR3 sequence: CASTRLTGNTEAFF. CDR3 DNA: TGTGCCAGCACTCGATTGACAGGGAACACTGAAGCTTTCTTT.

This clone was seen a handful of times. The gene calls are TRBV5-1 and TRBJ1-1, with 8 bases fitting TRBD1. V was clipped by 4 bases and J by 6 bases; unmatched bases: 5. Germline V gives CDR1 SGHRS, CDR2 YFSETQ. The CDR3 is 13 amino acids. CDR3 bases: TGCGCCAGCAGCCTTGGACAGGGCTCTGAAGCTTTCTTT. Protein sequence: CASSLGQGSEAFF. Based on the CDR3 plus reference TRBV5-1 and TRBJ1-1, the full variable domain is KAGVTQTPRYLIKTRGQQVTLSCSPISGHRSVSWYQQTPGQGLQFLFEYFSETQRNKGNFPGRFSGRQFSNSRSEMNVSTLELGDSALYLCASSLGQGSEAFFGQGTRLTVV.

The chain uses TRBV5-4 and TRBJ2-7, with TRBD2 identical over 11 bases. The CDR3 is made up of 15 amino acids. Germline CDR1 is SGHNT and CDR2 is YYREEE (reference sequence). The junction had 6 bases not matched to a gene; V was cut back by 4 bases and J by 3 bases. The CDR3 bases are TGTGCCAGCAGCCCGACTAGCGGGAATAACTACGAGCAGTACTTC. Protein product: CASSPTSGNNYEQYF.

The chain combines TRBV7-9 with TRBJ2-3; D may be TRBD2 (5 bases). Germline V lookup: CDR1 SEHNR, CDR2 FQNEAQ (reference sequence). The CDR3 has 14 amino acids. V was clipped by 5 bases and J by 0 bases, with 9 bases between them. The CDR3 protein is CASSRRWSTDTQYF. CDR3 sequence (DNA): TGTGCCAGCAGCCGGAGGTGGAGCACAGATACGCAGTATTTT.

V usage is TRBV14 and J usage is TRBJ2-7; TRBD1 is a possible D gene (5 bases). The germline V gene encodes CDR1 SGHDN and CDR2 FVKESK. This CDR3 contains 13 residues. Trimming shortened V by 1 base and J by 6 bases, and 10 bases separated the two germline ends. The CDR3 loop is CASSQAQGSEQYF. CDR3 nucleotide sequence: TGTGCCAGCAGCCAAGCCCAGGGCAGCGAGCAGTACTTC.

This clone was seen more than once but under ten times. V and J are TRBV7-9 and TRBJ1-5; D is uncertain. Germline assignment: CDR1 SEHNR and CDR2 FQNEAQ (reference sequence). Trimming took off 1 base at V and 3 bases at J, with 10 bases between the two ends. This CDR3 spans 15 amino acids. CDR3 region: CASSLGVGVNQPQHF. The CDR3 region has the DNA TGTGCCAGCAGCTTAGGGGTCGGGGTCAATCAGCCCCAGCATTTT.

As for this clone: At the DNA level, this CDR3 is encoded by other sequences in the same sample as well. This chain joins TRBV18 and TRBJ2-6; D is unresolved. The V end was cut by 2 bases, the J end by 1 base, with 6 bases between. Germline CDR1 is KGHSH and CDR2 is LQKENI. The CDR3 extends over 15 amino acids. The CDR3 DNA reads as TGTGCCAGCTCACCATCCGTATCTGGGGCCAACGTCCTGACTTTC. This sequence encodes CASSPSVSGANVLTF.